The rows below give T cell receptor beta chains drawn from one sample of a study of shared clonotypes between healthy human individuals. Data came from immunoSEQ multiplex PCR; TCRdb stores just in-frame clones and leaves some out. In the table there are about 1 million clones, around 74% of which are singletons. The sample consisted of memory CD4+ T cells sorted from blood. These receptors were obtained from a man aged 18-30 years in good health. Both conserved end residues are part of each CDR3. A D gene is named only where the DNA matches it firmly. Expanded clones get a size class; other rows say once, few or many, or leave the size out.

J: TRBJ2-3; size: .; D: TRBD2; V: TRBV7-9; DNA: TGTGCCAGCAGCTTAGCATCGGGGGGATCAGATACGCAGTATTTT; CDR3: CASSLASGGSDTQYF
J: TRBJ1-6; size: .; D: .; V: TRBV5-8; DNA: TGTGCCAGCAGCTTGAATTTTGGGTTGGGGACAAGAGATAATTCACCCCTCCACTTT; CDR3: CASSLNFGLGTRDNSPLHF
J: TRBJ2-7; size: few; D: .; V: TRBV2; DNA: TGTGCCAGCAGTCGGAGTCACTACGAGCAGTACTTC; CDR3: CASSRSHYEQYF
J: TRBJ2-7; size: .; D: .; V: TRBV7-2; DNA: TGTGCCAGCAGCTCTTCCGGGACCGACCCCCGTGAGCAGTACTTC; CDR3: CASSSSGTDPREQYF
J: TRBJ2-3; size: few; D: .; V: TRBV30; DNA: TGTGCCTGGAGTGTACAGGCAACAGATACGCAGTATTTT; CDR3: CAWSVQATDTQYF
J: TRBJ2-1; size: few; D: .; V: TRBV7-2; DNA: TGTGCCAGCAGCCCGACGCCTGGGAGCTCCTACAATGAGCAGTTCTTC; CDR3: CASSPTPGSSYNEQFF
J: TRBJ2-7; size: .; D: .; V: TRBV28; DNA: TGTGCCAGCAGTTTTTCGGTTTCCCACGAGCAGTACTTC; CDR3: CASSFSVSHEQYF
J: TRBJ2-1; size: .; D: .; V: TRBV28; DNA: TGTGCCAGCACTATGAGGTCCTACAATGAGCAGTTCTTC; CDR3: CASTMRSYNEQFF
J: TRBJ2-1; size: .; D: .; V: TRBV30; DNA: TGTGCCTGGAGTGTCCTAGCCAGCTCCTACAATGAGCAGTTCTTC; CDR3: CAWSVLASSYNEQFF
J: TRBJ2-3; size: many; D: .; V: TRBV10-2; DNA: TGCGCCAGCCTAGAGCGTGTTTCTACAGATACGCAGTATTTT; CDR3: CASLERVSTDTQYF
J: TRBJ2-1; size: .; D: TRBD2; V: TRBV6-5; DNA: TGTGCCAGCAGTTACGAGACTAGCGGGGCCCGTAGTGAGCAGTTCTTC; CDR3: CASSYETSGARSEQFF
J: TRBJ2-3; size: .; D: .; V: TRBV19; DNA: TGTGCCAGTAGTATCGACCGGGGGCGAGATACGCAGTATTTT; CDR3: CASSIDRGRDTQYF
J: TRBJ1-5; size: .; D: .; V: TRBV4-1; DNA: TGCGCCAGCAGCCAAGATAGGACAAATCAGCCCCAGCATTTT; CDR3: CASSQDRTNQPQHF
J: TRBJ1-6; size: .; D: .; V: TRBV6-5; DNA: TGTGCCAGCAGCAACCGACTAGAAGGGTCACCCCTCCACTTT; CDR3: CASSNRLEGSPLHF
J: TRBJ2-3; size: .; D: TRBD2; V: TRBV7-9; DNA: TGTGCCAGCAGCCGGAGCGGGGTGACAGATACGCAGTATTTT; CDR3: CASSRSGVTDTQYF
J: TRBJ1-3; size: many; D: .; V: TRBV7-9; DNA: TGTGCCAGCAGCTTACAGGTCTCTGGAAACACCATATATTTT; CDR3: CASSLQVSGNTIYF
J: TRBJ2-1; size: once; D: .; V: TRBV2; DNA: TGTGCCAGCACCTCACCGGGACTTAGGGGGGGCAATGAGCAGTTCTTC; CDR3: CASTSPGLRGGNEQFF
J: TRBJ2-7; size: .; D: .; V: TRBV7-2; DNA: TGTGCCAGCAGCTTTGAAGCAACCGGGGTTCGGTACTTC; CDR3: CASSFEATGVRYF
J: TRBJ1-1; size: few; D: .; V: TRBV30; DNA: TGTGCCTGGAGCCAAGGACCCCTGTTCAAAGCTTTCTTT; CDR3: CAWSQGPLFKAFF
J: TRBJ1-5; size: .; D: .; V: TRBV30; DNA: TGTGCCTGGAGCGATAATAGAGGGTTCAATCAGCCCCAGCATTTT; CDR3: CAWSDNRGFNQPQHF
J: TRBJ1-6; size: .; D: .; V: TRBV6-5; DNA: TGTGCCAGCAAGACTAAAACAGGGAATTCACCCCTCCACTTT; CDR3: CASKTKTGNSPLHF
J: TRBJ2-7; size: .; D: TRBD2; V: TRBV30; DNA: TGTGCCTGGAGTGTACCCAGCGGGGGGCCGTCGCAGTACTTC; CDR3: CAWSVPSGGPSQYF
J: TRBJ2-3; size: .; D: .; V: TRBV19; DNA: TGTGCCAGTAGTCATCTAGCCCTCGAGGCGGATACGCAGTATTTT; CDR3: CASSHLALEADTQYF
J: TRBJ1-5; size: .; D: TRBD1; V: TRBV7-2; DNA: TGTGCCAGCAGCTCGACAGGGGGACAGCCCCAGCATTTT; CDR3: CASSSTGGQPQHF
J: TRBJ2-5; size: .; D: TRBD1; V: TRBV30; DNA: TGTGCCTGGAGTCGGGGGACAGGCCAAGAGACCCAGTACTTC; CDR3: CAWSRGTGQETQYF
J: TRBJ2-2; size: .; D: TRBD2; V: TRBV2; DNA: TGTGCCACACGCAAGGGGCTAGCGGGAGGGCCATCCGGGGAGCTGTTTTTT; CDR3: CATRKGLAGGPSGELFF
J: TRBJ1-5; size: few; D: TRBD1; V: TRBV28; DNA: TGTGCCAGCACTACCGACAGGGGCAATCAGCCCCAGCATTTT; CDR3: CASTTDRGNQPQHF
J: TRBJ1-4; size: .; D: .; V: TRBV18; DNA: TGTGCCAGCTCAGTGGGATCTAATGAAAAACTGTTTTTT; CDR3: CASSVGSNEKLFF
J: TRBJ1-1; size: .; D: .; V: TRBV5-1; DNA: TGCGCCAGCAGCTTGGCAGGTCAGACCAACACTGAAGCTTTCTTT; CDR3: CASSLAGQTNTEAFF
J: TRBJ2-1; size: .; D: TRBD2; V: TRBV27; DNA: TGTGCCAGCAGTTTAGCCGGGACTAAGGCCTACAATGAGCAGTTCTTC; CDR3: CASSLAGTKAYNEQFF
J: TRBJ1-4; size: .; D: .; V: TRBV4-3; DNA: TGCGCCAGCAGCCCCCTGGTGAAGAATGAAAAACTGTTTTTT; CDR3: CASSPLVKNEKLFF
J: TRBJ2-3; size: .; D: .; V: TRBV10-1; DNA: TGCGCCAGCAGTGAGTCCGGGAGCTACACAGATACGCAGTATTTT; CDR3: CASSESGSYTDTQYF
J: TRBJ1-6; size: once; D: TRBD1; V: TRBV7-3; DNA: TGTGCCAGCAGCTTAAGTAGGGCAGGGGGAAATTCACCCCTCCACTTT; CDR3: CASSLSRAGGNSPLHF
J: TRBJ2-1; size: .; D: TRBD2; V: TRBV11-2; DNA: TGTGCCAGCAGCCCCCCCGGGAGGGCCTACAATGAGCAGTTCTTC; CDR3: CASSPPGRAYNEQFF
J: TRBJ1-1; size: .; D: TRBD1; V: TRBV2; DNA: TGTGCCAGCAATAAGGGGGCCCCGAACACTGAAGCTTTCTTT; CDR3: CASNKGAPNTEAFF
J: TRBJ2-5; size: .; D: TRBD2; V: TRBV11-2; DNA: TGTGCCAGCAGCCCCGGGACTAGCGGGCCTCAAGAGACCCAGTACTTC; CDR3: CASSPGTSGPQETQYF
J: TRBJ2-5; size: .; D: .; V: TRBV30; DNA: TGTGCCTGGACCCGTGGGGTGGAAAAGACCCAGTACTTC; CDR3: CAWTRGVEKTQYF
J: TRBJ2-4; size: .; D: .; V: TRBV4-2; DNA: TGTGCCAGCAGCCAAGGGACAGGGAGGGGAGCCAAAAACATTCAGTACTTC; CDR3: CASSQGTGRGAKNIQYF
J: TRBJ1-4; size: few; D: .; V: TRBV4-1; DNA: TGCGCCAGCAGCCAAGATAGCAACCGCGGAGTGGAAAAACTGTTTTTT; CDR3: CASSQDSNRGVEKLFF
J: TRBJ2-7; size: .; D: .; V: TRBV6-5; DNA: TGTGCCAGCAAGTCCAGCGGTGGGGCTTCCTACGAGCAGTACTTC; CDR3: CASKSSGGASYEQYF